This T cell receptor beta chain was captured by sequencing in a study of cytomegalovirus exposure and HLA in healthy donors. The PCR made use of 60 Vbeta and 13 Jbeta primers. The data were produced by immunoSEQ multiplex PCR, yet TCRdb's version contains in-frame clones alone and is incomplete. The top ten clones hold approximately 15% of a sample with approximately 110,000 clones, roughly 12% of them seen once. This clone was found a few times. Trimming shortened V by 7 bases and J by 2 bases, and 14 bases separated the two germline ends. This CDR3 spans 15 amino acids. The germline gives CDR1 LNHDA, CDR2 SQIVND (reference sequence).

This clonotype was sampled from a man between 35 and 55 years old in good health and CMV-seropositive. V gene TRBV19 combines with J gene TRBJ2-2, with D maybe TRBD2 (5 bases). The sample comprised PBMCs. In DNA, the CDR3 is TGTGCCAGTACGGCGGGCTTTTATAACACCGGGGAGCTGTTTTTT. Its protein is CASTAGFYNTGELFF.